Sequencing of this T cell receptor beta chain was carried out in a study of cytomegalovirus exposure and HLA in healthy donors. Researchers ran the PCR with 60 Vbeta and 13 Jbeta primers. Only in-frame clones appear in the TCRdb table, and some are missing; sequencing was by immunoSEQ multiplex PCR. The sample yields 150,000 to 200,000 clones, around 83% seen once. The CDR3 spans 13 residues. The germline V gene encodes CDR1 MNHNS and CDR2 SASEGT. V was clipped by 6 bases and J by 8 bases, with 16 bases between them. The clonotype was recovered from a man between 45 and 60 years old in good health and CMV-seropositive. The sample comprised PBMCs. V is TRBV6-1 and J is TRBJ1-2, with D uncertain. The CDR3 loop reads CASRDSRVGGYTF. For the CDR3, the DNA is TGTGCCAGCAGGGACTCGCGGGTCGGGGGCTACACCTTC.